This TCR beta chain was profiled in a study of regulatory T cells in long-lasting Graves disease. Arm-PCR of CDR3 regions with iRepertoire HTBI primers generated TCR beta libraries. From the multiplex PCR reads, TCRdb called clonotypes with MiXCR, one entry per CDR3 protein. The sample lists about 420,000 distinct CDR3 sequences, about a sixth occurring once. Time point defined: newly diagnosed GD, antithyroid drugs for less than 3 months. PBMC-extracted RNA yielded the TCR library. The data were also submitted as part of a second study, on T cells in Graves' hyperthyroidism and ophthalmopathy.

This TCR derives from a woman younger than 35 with Graves disease. The sample consisted of peripheral blood mononuclear cells (PBMCs), taken at new diagnosis, from a patient treated with antithyroid drugs.

DNA of the CDR3: TGCAGTGCTAGTTATAGCGGAGCCTACAATGAGCAGTTCTTC. Translating it yields CSASYSGAYNEQFF. J is TRBJ2-1 and V is TRBV20-1; possible D gene TRBD2, 6 bases. There are 14 residues in the CDR3. CDR1 DFQATT and CDR2 SNEGSKA come from the germline V gene (reference sequence). Trimming removed 3 bases from V and 2 bases from J, with 11 bases in between.